A selection of T cell receptor beta chains follows, all from one sample in a study of identical twins. TCRdb independently ran MiXCR on the 5' RACE reads; one entry per CDR3 protein. The data hold 550,000 to 700,000 distinct CDR3 sequences, with 21% observed a single time. These data were likewise used in another study, on T cells expressing NK-cell markers.

Material: PBMCs. The source of these receptors is a woman aged 18 to 35 in good health. The conserved cysteine and the conserved F or W are not part of the CDR3 here. Each record gives: V gene, J gene, CDR3 length, CDR3 protein.

TRBV11-3	TRBJ2-7	11	ASSSPLAFEQY
TRBV5-6	TRBJ1-2	11	ASSLEQGGGYT
TRBV20-1	TRBJ1-2	10	SAIQGARGYT
TRBV20-1	TRBJ2-7	10	SAGQGAREQY
TRBV5-1	TRBJ2-3	11	ASRFGSTDTQY
TRBV12-3/TRBV12-4	TRBJ2-3	14	ASSPISGVKTDTQY
TRBV5-6	TRBJ2-5	12	ASSRGADKETQY
TRBV7-6	TRBJ2-5	12	ASRRTGEGEAQY
TRBV29-1	TRBJ2-7	9	SVGGGREQY
TRBV7-2	TRBJ1-2	12	ASSLTVPNYGYT
TRBV6-1	TRBJ2-3	14	ASSPNRGPVTDTQY
TRBV20-1	TRBJ1-5	13	SARGSLTSNQPQH
TRBV5-6	TRBJ2-3	9	ASTGGDTQY
TRBV14	TRBJ2-2	11	ASSQGLTGELF
TRBV29-1	TRBJ2-1	11	STRLALTNEQF
TRBV9	TRBJ2-2	16	ASSVATGDSFNTGELF
TRBV6-5	TRBJ2-2	14	ASSYSGTLNTGELF
TRBV20-1	TRBJ1-2	11	SARDSRGGGYT
TRBV9	TRBJ2-5	11	ASSATPRETQY
TRBV20-1	TRBJ2-2	14	SARTPGTGHTGELF
TRBV5-6	TRBJ2-1	12	ASRLTGAQGEQF
TRBV4-2	TRBJ2-3	13	ASSQGLSPADTQY
TRBV12-3/TRBV12-4	TRBJ2-2	14	ASSLPGTTLGGELF
TRBV7-6	TRBJ2-1	15	ASSWGLRGRASNEQF
TRBV6-1	TRBJ2-2	13	ATQGLAGHTGELF
TRBV20-1	TRBJ2-7	14	SARRAVRDRDYEQY
TRBV7-8	TRBJ2-7	14	ASSRRPGTGAYEQY
TRBV10-3	TRBJ1-2	12	AISESIGQEGYT
TRBV12-3/TRBV12-4	TRBJ2-7	11	ASSSNSITEQY
TRBV6-1	TRBJ2-7	13	ASSRDRERQVEQY
TRBV20-1	TRBJ2-1	14	SAIAIAGASYNEQF
TRBV6-1	TRBJ2-5	12	ASTRTPWGETQY
TRBV7-2	TRBJ2-7	11	ASSSDRYYEQY
TRBV5-5	TRBJ1-2	15	ASSLLNRGPANYGYT
TRBV7-9	TRBJ1-1	12	ASRRGQGNTEAF
TRBV25-1	TRBJ2-7	10	ASSSHSYEQY
TRBV20-1	TRBJ2-7	12	SALPGTGSYEQY
TRBV7-2	TRBJ1-1	11	ASGTARNTEAF
TRBV19	TRBJ2-3	12	ASSSRTRADTQY
TRBV7-9	TRBJ2-3	13	ASSLMRGRTDTQY
TRBV6-5	TRBJ2-5	14	ASSYLSGGRSKTQY
TRBV20-1	TRBJ2-1	13	SPYLTSGRGGEQF
TRBV20-1	TRBJ1-1	11	SASSGMNTEAF
TRBV14	TRBJ1-6	12	ASSQEGLNSPLH
TRBV18	TRBJ2-2	18	ASSPRPPGLNDANTGELF